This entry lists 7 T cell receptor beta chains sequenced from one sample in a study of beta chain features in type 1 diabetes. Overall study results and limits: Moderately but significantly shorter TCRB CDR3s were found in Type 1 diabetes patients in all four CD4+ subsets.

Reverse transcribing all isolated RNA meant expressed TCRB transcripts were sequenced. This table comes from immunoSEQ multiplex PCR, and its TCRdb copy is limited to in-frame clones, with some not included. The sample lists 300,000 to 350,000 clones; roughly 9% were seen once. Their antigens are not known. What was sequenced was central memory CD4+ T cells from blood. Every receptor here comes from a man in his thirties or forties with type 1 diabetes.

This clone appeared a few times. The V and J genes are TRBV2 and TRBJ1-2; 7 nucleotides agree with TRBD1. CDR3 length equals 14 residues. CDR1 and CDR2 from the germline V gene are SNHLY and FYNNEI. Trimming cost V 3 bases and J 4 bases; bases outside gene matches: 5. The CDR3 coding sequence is TGTGCCAGCAGTGAGCGCCGACAGGGCTATGGCTACACCTTC. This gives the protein CASSERRQGYGYTF. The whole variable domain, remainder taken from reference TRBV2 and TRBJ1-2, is EPEVTQTPSHQVTQMGQEVILRCVPISNHLYFYWYRQILGQKVEFLVSFYNNEISEKSEIFDDQFSVERPDGSNFTLKIRSTKLEDSAMYFCASSERRQGYGYTFGSGTRLTVV.

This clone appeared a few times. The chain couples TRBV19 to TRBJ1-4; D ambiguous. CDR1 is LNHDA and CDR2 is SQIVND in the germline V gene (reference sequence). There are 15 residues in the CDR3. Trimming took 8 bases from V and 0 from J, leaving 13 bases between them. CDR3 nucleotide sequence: TGTGCCAGTTCCGGGGAAGAGTCAACTAATGAAAAACTGTTTTTT. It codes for CASSGEESTNEKLFF.

CDR3 DNA sequence: TGCGCCAGCAGCGGCGGACAGGAGGGCTATGGCTACACCTTC. It codes for CASSGGQEGYGYTF. The chain couples TRBV5-1 to TRBJ1-2; 7 positions agree with TRBD1. V shed 4 bases and J 4 bases; nucleotides not matched to a gene: 7. The CDR3 has 14 amino acids. Germline loops: CDR1 SGHRS, CDR2 YFSETQ.

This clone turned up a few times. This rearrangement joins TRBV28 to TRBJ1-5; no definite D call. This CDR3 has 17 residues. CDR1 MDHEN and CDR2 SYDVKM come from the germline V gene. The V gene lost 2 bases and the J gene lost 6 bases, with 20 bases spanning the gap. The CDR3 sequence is CASSLPLQRAVGQPQHF. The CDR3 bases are TGTGCCAGCAGTTTACCCCTGCAGCGAGCAGTGGGTCAGCCCCAGCATTTT.

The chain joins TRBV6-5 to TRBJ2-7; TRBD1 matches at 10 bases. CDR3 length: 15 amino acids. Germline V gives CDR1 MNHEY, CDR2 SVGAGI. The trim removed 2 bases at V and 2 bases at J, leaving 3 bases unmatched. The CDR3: CASSYGTGVAYEQYF. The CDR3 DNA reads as TGTGCCAGCAGTTACGGGACAGGGGTAGCCTACGAGCAGTACTTC.

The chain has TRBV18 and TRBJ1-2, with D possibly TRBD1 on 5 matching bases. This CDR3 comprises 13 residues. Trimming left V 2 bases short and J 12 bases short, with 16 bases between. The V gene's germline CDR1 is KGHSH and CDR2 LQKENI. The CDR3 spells CASSPGTGVLHTF. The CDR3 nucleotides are TGTGCCAGCTCACCAGGGACGGGGGTTCTACACACCTTC.

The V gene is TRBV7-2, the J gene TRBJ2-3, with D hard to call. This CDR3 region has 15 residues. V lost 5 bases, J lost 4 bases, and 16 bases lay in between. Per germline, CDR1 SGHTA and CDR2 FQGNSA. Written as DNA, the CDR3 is TGTGCCAGCAGCCCAGGTTATCCCGCAGCAGATACGCAGTATTTT. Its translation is CASSPGYPAADTQYF.